The 25 T cell receptor beta chains presented below share a single source sample, sequenced in a study of identical twins. TCRdb fed the 5' RACE reads into MiXCR, producing one record per CDR3 protein. The table has 500,000 or so distinct CDR3 sequences, less than 25% seen once. These data also formed part of another study, on T cells expressing NK-cell markers.

Sequenced sample: CD4+ T cells sorted from blood. These receptors all stem from a woman younger than 30 in good health.

J is TRBJ2-4 and V is TRBV11-2; TRBD1 matches 7 bases. Germline V CDR1 and CDR2: SGHAT, FQNNGV. J lost 5 bases, V lost 5 bases, and 9 bases had no gene match. The CDR3 totals 15 residues. The CDR3 DNA is TGTGCCAGCAGCCCCAAGACAGGGACCCAAAACATTCAGTACTTC. Translation gives CASSPKTGTQNIQYF.

This clonotype showed up just a few times. This chain uses TRBV27 with TRBJ2-1; TRBD1 matches 8 bases. V lost 6 bases to trimming and J lost 2 bases; unmatched junction nucleotides: 6. The CDR3 runs to 15 residues. Germline CDR1 is MNHEY and CDR2 is SMNVEV (reference sequence). CDR3 sequence (DNA): TGTGCCAGCAGGCAGGGGGCGGGCCCCTACAATGAGCAGTTCTTC. Translated, it gives CASRQGAGPYNEQFF.

The chain links TRBV7-2 to TRBJ2-1; weak D call: TRBD1 (5 bases). The CDR3 is 15 amino acids. V shed 3 bases and J shed 0 bases, with 9 bases lying between them. Germline CDR1 SGHTA, CDR2 FQGNSA. This chain's CDR3 is CASSFQGRSYNEQFF. In DNA, the CDR3 is TGTGCCAGCAGCTTTCAGGGCCGCTCCTACAATGAGCAGTTCTTC. The full variable domain, completed using reference TRBV7-2 and TRBJ2-1, is GAGVSQSPSNKVTEKGKDVELRCDPISGHTALYWYRQSLGQGLEFLIYFQGNSAPDKSGLPSDRFSAERTGGSVSTLTIQRTQQEDSAVYLCASSFQGRSYNEQFFGPGTRLTVL.

V usage is TRBV10-3 and J usage is TRBJ1-2; TRBD1 agrees at 7 bases. Germline CDR1 and CDR2: ENHRY and SYGVKD. The CDR3 contains 13 residues. V dropped 6 bases and J dropped 6; count of bases not matched to a gene: 7. CDR3 coding DNA: TGTGCCATCAGGACAGGGTTCGCTGATGGCTACACCTTC. It is translated as CAIRTGFADGYTF.

This clonotype has a handful of counts. V gene TRBV12-3 or TRBV12-4 combines with J gene TRBJ2-1; D unresolved. The ends were cut back, 0 bases at V and 9 bases at J, with 9 bases in the middle. The CDR3 sequence is 13 residues long. Here the CDR3 DNA reads TGTGCCAGCAGTTTAGCGGCTACGGGTGAGCAGTTCTTC. Protein product: CASSLAATGEQFF.

The chain couples TRBV9 to TRBJ2-7, with D possibly being TRBD2 (5 bases). The CDR3 totals 13 residues. Germline CDR1 and CDR2: SGDLS and YYNGEE. V lost 0 bases, J lost 12 bases, and 16 bases lay in between. CDR3 protein: CASSVEVGLTLYF. For the CDR3, the DNA is TGTGCCAGCAGCGTAGAAGTCGGACTGACCTTGTACTTC.

This clonotype was picked up a small number of times. The chain carries TRBV20-1 and TRBJ1-5, with TRBD1 identical over 7 bases. This CDR3 is built from 13 residues. CDR1 and CDR2 (germline): DFQATT, SNEGSKA (reference sequence). Trimming took 8 bases from V and 4 from J; bases not matched to a gene: 8. CDR3: CSYARGFNQPQHF. DNA of the CDR3: TGCAGTTACGCCAGGGGGTTTAATCAGCCCCAGCATTTT.

This clonotype was seen more than once but under ten times. The J gene is TRBJ1-2, the V gene TRBV18; tentatively, D is TRBD1 (6 bases). The CDR3 spans 16 residues. Trimming cost V 2 bases and J 8 bases, with 21 bases left between them. Germline V gene lookup returns CDR1 KGHSH and CDR2 LQKENI. CDR3 amino acids: CASSPGSWGGLGGYTF. Here the CDR3 DNA reads TGTGCCAGCTCACCAGGATCCTGGGGGGGGCTTGGAGGCTACACCTTC.

This clonotype was observed a few times. This chain links TRBV6-1 with TRBJ2-7; D may match TRBD1 or TRBD2 (7 bases each). From germline, CDR1 is MNHNS and CDR2 SASEGT. This CDR3 spans 17 amino acids. V dropped 7 bases and J dropped 1 base, with 23 bases sitting between them. CDR3 loop: CASMSSSRGGKSYEQYF. CDR3 in DNA: TGTGCCAGCATGTCCAGCTCCAGGGGGGGGAAGTCCTACGAGCAGTACTTC.

This clonotype was seen only a few times. In DNA form, the CDR3 reads TGTGGGAGCAGTAACTCTGGGGCCAACGTCCTGACTTTC. Translated, it gives CGSSNSGANVLTF. The chain couples TRBV9 to TRBJ2-6; D is uncertain. This CDR3 region has 13 residues. Germline lookup yields CDR1 SGDLS and CDR2 YYNGEE. Full variable domain (outside the CDR3, taken from reference TRBV9 and TRBJ2-6): DSGVTQTPKHLITATGQRVTLRCSPRSGDLSVYWYQQSLDQGLQFLIQYYNGEERAKGNILERFSAQQFPDLHSELNLSSLELGDSALYFCGSSNSGANVLTFGAGSRLTVL.

The V and J genes are TRBV5-1 and TRBJ2-7; tentative D call: TRBD2 (6 bases). The CDR3 contains 14 residues. The V gene's germline CDR1 is SGHRS and CDR2 YFSETQ. V lost 5 bases to trimming and J lost 3 bases, with 15 bases between them. The CDR3 sequence is CASRSPTRGYEQYF. In nucleotides, the CDR3 is TGCGCCAGCAGATCCCCGACTAGAGGCTACGAGCAGTACTTC.

The CDR3 here is CSATLGTREKLFF. CDR3 in DNA: TGCAGTGCTACATTGGGGACAAGAGAAAAACTGTTTTTT. The rearrangement joins TRBV20-1 to TRBJ1-4; perhaps TRBD1 as D (6 bases). Germline V lookup: CDR1 DFQATT, CDR2 SNEGSKA (reference sequence). The V gene lost 4 bases and the J gene lost 8 bases, with 14 bases spanning the gap. This CDR3 is 13 amino acids long.

The genes are TRBV29-1 and TRBJ1-1; D unresolved. V lost 4 bases, J lost 0 bases, and 12 bases lay in between. The CDR3 spans 14 residues. CDR1 and CDR2 from the germline V gene are SQVTM and ANQGSEA. The CDR3 loop reads CSVVPLNLNTEAFF. CDR3 DNA: TGCAGCGTTGTGCCTCTGAACTTGAACACTGAAGCTTTCTTT.

This clonotype was counted a few times. The rearrangement joins TRBV10-3 to TRBJ1-2; D remains ambiguous. V lost 3 bases to trimming and J lost 8 bases, with 13 bases between them. CDR3 length: 13 amino acids. Germline CDR1 ENHRY, CDR2 SYGVKD. CDR3 in amino acids: CAISDYDELGYTF. For the CDR3, the DNA is TGTGCCATCAGTGATTATGACGAACTAGGCTACACCTTC.

The chain links TRBV9 to TRBJ2-1; tentatively, D is TRBD2 (6 bases). Germline V CDR1 and CDR2: SGDLS, YYNGEE. Between the trimmed V and J ends, which lost 0 bases and 5 bases, there was a span of 15 bases. This CDR3 region has 16 residues. The CDR3 region is CASSVEGGLWNNEQFF. The CDR3 bases are TGTGCCAGCAGCGTAGAGGGAGGACTATGGAACAATGAGCAGTTCTTC.

The chain couples TRBV9 to TRBJ2-2; tentatively, D is TRBD2 (6 bases). V was shortened by 3 bases and J by 5 bases, with 17 bases between the two germline ends. Germline assignment: CDR1 SGDLS and CDR2 YYNGEE. The CDR3 consists of 16 residues. The CDR3 sequence is CASSAYGGRGTGELFF. CDR3 bases: TGTGCCAGCAGCGCCTACGGGGGTCGCGGGACCGGGGAGCTGTTTTTT. The whole variable domain, filled in from reference TRBV9 and TRBJ2-2, reads DSGVTQTPKHLITATGQRVTLRCSPRSGDLSVYWYQQSLDQGLQFLIQYYNGEERAKGNILERFSAQQFPDLHSELNLSSLELGDSALYFCASSAYGGRGTGELFFGEGSRLTVL.

V usage is TRBV11-2 and J usage is TRBJ2-7, with D unclear. V was pared by 3 bases and J by 2 bases, with 14 bases between. The CDR3 totals 15 residues. Germline values: CDR1 SGHAT, CDR2 FQNNGV. CDR3 bases: TGTGCCAGCAGCTTGAGGTCTACCCGAACCTACGAGCAGTACTTC. Residues: CASSLRSTRTYEQYF.

The chain links TRBV5-1 to TRBJ2-2, with D uncertain. The CDR3 length is 13 residues. V lost 2 bases and J 7 bases, leaving 9 bases between the germline ends. The germline V gene has CDR1 SGHRS and CDR2 YFSETQ. The CDR3 DNA is TGCGCCAGCAGCTTACCGCTTGGCGGGGAGCTGTTTTTT. It is translated as CASSLPLGGELFF.

V and J are TRBV10-3 and TRBJ2-1; tentative D call: TRBD2 (6 bases). Germline CDR1 ENHRY, CDR2 SYGVKD. V was pared by 10 bases and J by 0 bases, with 13 bases between. The CDR3 is 14 residues long. The CDR3 sequence: CATSSVSSYNEQFF. CDR3 nucleotides: TGTGCCACCTCTAGCGTTAGCTCCTACAATGAGCAGTTCTTC.

This rearrangement joins TRBV10-3 to TRBJ1-1; D is ambiguous. This CDR3 region has 12 residues. The V gene lost 5 bases and the J gene lost 1 base, with 5 bases spanning the gap. Per the germline V gene, CDR1 is ENHRY and CDR2 is SYGVKD. The CDR3 DNA reads as TGTGCCATCAGTCGACGGAACACTGAAGCTTTCTTT. This sequence encodes CAISRRNTEAFF.

This clonotype turned up a few times. The CDR3 region has the DNA TGTGCCAGCAGACCCGGGACAGGGATCTCCTACGAGCAGTACTTC. Its protein product is CASRPGTGISYEQYF. The rearrangement uses TRBV12-3 or TRBV12-4 and TRBJ2-7; 9 nucleotides line up with TRBD1. The V segment lost 6 bases and the J segment 0 bases; nucleotides outside the gene matches: 6. The CDR3 covers 15 residues.

There are a few counts of this clonotype. The CDR3 DNA reads as TGTGCCAGCAGCTCAGACAGGACACTCATCTACACCTTC. This sequence encodes CASSSDRTLIYTF. This chain joins TRBV12-3 or TRBV12-4 and TRBJ1-2; TRBD1 might be the D (6 bases). This CDR3 comprises 13 residues. V dropped 6 bases and J dropped 10 bases, with 18 bases sitting between them.

The genes are TRBV20-1 and TRBJ1-2; possibly TRBD1 for D (5 bases). V was shortened by 4 bases and J by 8 bases, with 20 bases between the two germline ends. The CDR3 has 14 amino acids. CDR1 is DFQATT, CDR2 SNEGSKA, per germline (reference sequence). This chain's CDR3 is CSATTTRVQGGYTF. DNA of the CDR3: TGCAGTGCTACAACTACCCGGGTCCAGGGCGGCTACACCTTC.

The CDR3 nucleotides read TGTGCCAGCAGCCAGACTAGCGGGCCGGGGTTTGGGCAGTTCTTC. It encodes CASSQTSGPGFGQFF. The gene calls are TRBV12-3 or TRBV12-4 and TRBJ2-1, with 10 bases that match TRBD2. V gave up 6 bases and J gave up 12 bases; unmatched junction bases: 14. The CDR3 has 15 amino acids.

In this sample, this clonotype turned up many times. The rearrangement joins TRBV6-1 to TRBJ1-2; D may be TRBD1 (6 bases). The length of the CDR3 is 14 residues. The V end lost 7 bases, the J end lost 4 bases, and 16 bases lay between the germline ends. CDR1 and CDR2 from the germline V gene are MNHNS and SASEGT. The CDR3 region has the DNA TGTGCCAGCATCCGAACAGGGTCCGGCTATGGCTACACCTTC. Amino acids: CASIRTGSGYGYTF.